The 29 T cell receptor beta chains below were found in one sample sequenced in a study of T cell responses to AZD1222 COVID-19 vaccine. Profiled with immunoSEQ multiplex PCR; TCRdb holds only in-frame clones, not every one. Among 130,000 or so clones, around 89% were seen once, and the ten largest hold 8.5% to 14%. The sample consisted of peripheral blood, taken on day 0 of MenACWY control vaccination. These receptors were collected from an adult in good health.

The gene calls are TRBV19 and TRBJ2-7; no clear D gene. Germline values: CDR1 LNHDA, CDR2 SQIVND (reference sequence). The CDR3 sequence is 13 residues long. V was shortened by 4 bases and J by 4 bases, with 11 bases between the two germline ends. The CDR3: CASSRFSDYEQYF. CDR3 nucleotide sequence: TGTGCCAGTAGTAGATTCTCGGATTACGAGCAGTACTTC.

The chain uses TRBV7-2 and TRBJ1-5, with 7 bases fitting TRBD1. CDR1 and CDR2 (germline): SGHTA, FQGNSA. V was clipped by 5 bases and J by 2 bases; unmatched bases: 6. There are 15 residues in the CDR3. The CDR3 DNA reads TGTGCCAGCAGCCCTCAGGGGGACGGCAATCAGCCCCAGCATTTT. Translating it yields CASSPQGDGNQPQHF.

The V call is TRBV6-5, the J call TRBJ1-2, with D unresolved. The CDR3 has 15 amino acids. Germline V gives CDR1 MNHEY, CDR2 SVGAGI. V lost 0 bases, J lost 0 bases, and 8 bases lay in between. The CDR3 nucleotides read TGTGCCAGCAGTTACTCGGAGTTAGCTAACTATGGCTACACCTTC. Translated: CASSYSELANYGYTF.

The chain recombines TRBV23-1 with TRBJ2-1; D possibly uses TRBD1 or TRBD2 (5 bases each). TRBV23-1 is marked as an open reading frame, function uncertain. Trimming shortened V by 7 bases and J by 9 bases, and 10 bases separated the two germline ends. The CDR3 length is 11 residues. CDR3 loop: CASTLGAEQFF. CDR3 DNA sequence: TGCGCCAGCACCCTCGGGGCTGAGCAGTTCTTC.

The chain is built from TRBV27 and TRBJ1-2, with D uncertain. V was trimmed by 4 bases and J by 4 bases, leaving 19 bases between them. The CDR3 has 16 residues. The V gene's germline CDR1 is MNHEY and CDR2 SMNVEV (reference sequence). This CDR3 reads CASSSRSGRLFYGYTF. For the CDR3, the DNA is TGTGCCAGCAGTTCACGGAGCGGGCGACTATTCTATGGCTACACCTTC.

The rearrangement joins TRBV28 to TRBJ2-7, with no clear D. Between the trimmed V and J ends, which lost 2 bases and 4 bases, there was a span of 9 bases. This CDR3 spans 13 amino acids. Looked up from germline, CDR1 is MDHEN and CDR2 is SYDVKM. CDR3 region: CASSLGTKYEQYF. Written as DNA, the CDR3 is TGTGCCAGCAGTTTAGGCACAAAATACGAGCAGTACTTC.

V and J are TRBV11-2 and TRBJ2-1; D not resolved. Between the trimmed V and J ends, which lost 6 bases and 6 bases, there was a span of 9 bases. Germline values: CDR1 SGHAT, CDR2 FQNNGV. The CDR3 totals 12 residues. CDR3: CASSPTGNEQFF. Written as DNA, the CDR3 is TGTGCCAGCAGTCCTACGGGCAATGAGCAGTTCTTC.

V and J are TRBV10-3 and TRBJ1-1, with D possibly TRBD1 on 5 matching bases. The length of the CDR3 is 13 residues. V was clipped by 8 bases and J by 1 base, with 11 bases between them. Looked up from germline, CDR1 is ENHRY and CDR2 is SYGVKD. CDR3 residues: CAIGDRENTEAFF. In nucleotides, the CDR3 is TGTGCCATCGGAGACAGAGAGAACACTGAAGCTTTCTTT.

The chain is built from TRBV7-9 and TRBJ1-1; D remains ambiguous. V shed 5 bases and J shed 6 bases, with 7 bases lying between them. The CDR3 runs to 11 residues. CDR1 and CDR2 (germline): SEHNR, FQNEAQ (reference sequence). The CDR3 DNA reads as TGTGCCAGCAGCATCGGGGCTGAAGCTTTCTTT. This sequence encodes CASSIGAEAFF.

The CDR3 nucleotides are TGTGCCAGCAGCTTAGGGTCATACCAGGGACTTCTACAAGAGACCCAGTACTTC. This encodes CASSLGSYQGLLQETQYF. The chain recombines TRBV11-2 with TRBJ2-5, with D maybe TRBD2 (6 bases). CDR1 and CDR2 (germline): SGHAT, FQNNGV. V lost 1 base, J lost 2 bases, and 20 bases lay in between. The CDR3 contains 18 residues.

This chain uses TRBV18 with TRBJ1-3; TRBD1 might be the D (5 bases). Trimming removed 3 bases at V and 7 bases at J, with 16 bases between. Germline V gene data show CDR1 as KGHSH and CDR2 as LQKENI. The CDR3 is 15 amino acids. CDR3 sequence: CASSPSADIRNTIYF. The CDR3 DNA is TGTGCCAGCTCACCGAGCGCGGACATCAGGAACACCATATATTTT.

The chain uses TRBV12-3 or TRBV12-4 and TRBJ1-1, with TRBD1 matching over 9 bases. J lost 10 bases, V lost 5 bases, and 8 bases had no gene match. This CDR3 region has 13 residues. The CDR3 DNA is TGTGCCAGCAGTACCGACAGGGGGAGATCAGCTTTCTTT. Its protein is CASSTDRGRSAFF.

The rearrangement uses TRBV30 and TRBJ2-5, with D possibly TRBD1 on 6 matching bases. The CDR3 runs 15 residues. The germline V gene has CDR1 GTSNPN and CDR2 SVGIG (reference sequence). Trimming stripped 0 bases from V and 2 bases from J, with 13 bases between. DNA for the CDR3: TGTGCCTGGAGTGTGTCGGGGACAAAGCAAGAGACCCAGTACTTC. Its translation: CAWSVSGTKQETQYF.

The chain has TRBV28 and TRBJ1-1; possible D gene TRBD1, 6 bases. The V gene lost 2 bases and the J gene lost 5 bases, with 12 bases spanning the gap. From germline, CDR1 is MDHEN and CDR2 SYDVKM. The CDR3 spans 14 residues. The CDR3 reads CASSLRGARTEAFF. As DNA, the CDR3 is TGTGCCAGCAGTTTACGGGGGGCGCGGACTGAAGCTTTCTTT.

V gene TRBV10-2 combines with J gene TRBJ2-7; D is perhaps TRBD1 (5 bases). The germline V gene has CDR1 WSHSY and CDR2 SAAADI. The CDR3 spans 14 residues. Trimming removed 1 base from V and 6 bases from J, with 13 bases in between. The CDR3 region is CASSELQGQGEQYF. The DNA for the CDR3 is TGCGCCAGCAGTGAGTTACAAGGACAAGGCGAGCAGTACTTC.

The rearrangement joins TRBV6-5 to TRBJ1-2; 8 positions match TRBD1. CDR1 is MNHEY and CDR2 is SVGAGI in the germline V gene. J was trimmed by 4 bases and V by 4 bases; bases with no gene match: 5. The CDR3 is made up of 14 amino acids. This chain's CDR3 is CASSSTGAVYGYTF. The CDR3, as DNA: TGTGCCAGCAGTTCGACAGGGGCGGTCTATGGCTACACCTTC.

V is TRBV6-4 and J is TRBJ2-3; 7 nucleotides line up with TRBD2. Germline values: CDR1 MRHNA, CDR2 SNTAGT. The CDR3 contains 16 residues. J was trimmed by 0 bases and V by 2 bases; bases with no gene match: 5. The CDR3: CASSDTLAVSTDTQYF. In DNA, the CDR3 is TGTGCCAGCAGTGACACCCTAGCGGTGAGCACAGATACGCAGTATTTT.

The chain employs TRBV4-2 and TRBJ2-2, with unresolved D. Germline V gene sequence: CDR1 LGHNA, CDR2 YNFKEQ. The CDR3 loop spans 17 amino acids. The V end was cut by 0 bases, the J end by 2 bases, with 13 bases between. The CDR3 nucleotides are TGTGCCAGCAGCCAAGAGGTTCTACCGACCAACACCGGGGAGCTGTTTTTT. Its translation: CASSQEVLPTNTGELFF.

The rearrangement joins TRBV3-1 (or the pseudogene TRBV3-2) to TRBJ1-2, with TRBD1 as a possible D gene (5 bases). This CDR3 contains 14 residues. Germline V gives CDR1 LGHDT, CDR2 YNNKEL (reference sequence). Deletions cut 6 bases from V and 0 bases from J, with 11 bases between. The CDR3 DNA follows: TGTGCCAGCAGTCAGCAGGGTTCTAACTATGGCTACACCTTC. As protein: CASSQQGSNYGYTF.

This clone was observed a single time. The chain joins TRBV28 to TRBJ2-3, with D uncertain. Per germline, CDR1 MDHEN and CDR2 SYDVKM. The CDR3 has 15 residues. V was trimmed by 2 bases and J by 6 bases, leaving 15 bases between them. This CDR3 reads CASSLRLEAPDTQYF. CDR3 coding DNA: TGTGCCAGCAGTTTACGTTTAGAGGCCCCGGATACGCAGTATTTT.

The CDR3, as DNA: TGTGCCAGCAGCGTATCATACGAGCAGTACTTC. The encoded protein is CASSVSYEQYF. The rearrangement joins TRBV9 to TRBJ2-7; no firm D call. CDR3 length: 11 residues. V lost 1 base and J 4 bases, leaving 3 bases between the germline ends. Germline loops: CDR1 SGDLS, CDR2 YYNGEE.

The V call is TRBV7-9, the J call TRBJ2-1; 9 bases are a match to TRBD1. V gave up 5 bases and J gave up 3 bases; unmatched junction bases: 5. Germline assignment: CDR1 SEHNR and CDR2 FQNEAQ (reference sequence). The CDR3 has 15 residues. Here the CDR3 reads CASSPRQGGYNEQFF. The DNA for the CDR3 is TGTGCCAGCAGCCCCCGACAGGGGGGCTACAATGAGCAGTTCTTC. Combining the CDR3 with reference TRBV7-9 and TRBJ2-1 gives the whole variable domain DTGVSQNPRHKITKRGQNVTFRCDPISEHNRLYWYRQTLGQGPEFLTYFQNEAQLEKSRLLSDRFSAERPKGSFSTLEIQRTEQGDSAMYLCASSPRQGGYNEQFFGPGTRLTVL.

Remarks on this clone: Other nucleotide sequences from this sample produce the same CDR3. V and J are TRBV9 and TRBJ1-5; unclear D gene. CDR1 and CDR2 (germline): SGDLS, YYNGEE. V was clipped by 0 bases and J by 0 bases, with 4 bases between them. CDR3 size: 14 residues. CDR3 protein: CASSVGDSNQPQHF. CDR3 coding DNA: TGTGCCAGCAGCGTAGGGGATAGCAATCAGCCCCAGCATTTT.

This chain joins TRBV30 and TRBJ2-1, with a tentative D call TRBD2 (6 bases). V shed 5 bases and J shed 2 bases, with 13 bases lying between them. This CDR3 has 14 amino acids. The germline V gene has CDR1 GTSNPN and CDR2 SVGIG (reference sequence). The CDR3 protein is CAWWRGTPYNEQFF. The CDR3 coding sequence is TGTGCCTGGTGGCGCGGGACCCCCTACAATGAGCAGTTCTTC.

This sequence joins TRBV11-3 and TRBJ2-1; tentative D call: TRBD1 (6 bases). The germline gives CDR1 SGHNT, CDR2 YENEEA. The V end was cut by 5 bases, the J end by 11 bases, with 19 bases between. This CDR3 comprises 14 residues. The CDR3 region is CASSRGRAQGKQFF. The DNA for the CDR3 is TGTGCCAGCAGCAGAGGCCGGGCACAGGGAAAGCAGTTCTTC.

This chain uses TRBV9 with TRBJ2-1; TRBD2 matches at 10 bases. After removal of 4 bases from V and 7 bases from J, the junction contained 8 bases not matched to a gene. There are 15 residues in the CDR3. CDR1 and CDR2 from the germline V gene are SGDLS and YYNGEE. CDR3 DNA: TGTGCCAGCAGCAAAACTAGCGGGATGGTAAATGAGCAGTTCTTC. As protein: CASSKTSGMVNEQFF.

This chain joins TRBV7-2 and TRBJ1-5; the D gene is possibly TRBD1 (5 bases). V lost 3 bases to trimming and J lost 6 bases, with 9 bases between them. The CDR3 runs 13 residues. Germline V lookup: CDR1 SGHTA, CDR2 FQGNSA. In nucleotides, the CDR3 is TGTGCCAGCAGCTTTCCAGGGAGTCAGCCCCAGCATTTT. Translated, it gives CASSFPGSQPQHF.

The V and J genes are TRBV6-6 and TRBJ1-1; 8 bases map to TRBD1. Germline assignment: CDR1 MNHNY and CDR2 SVGAGI (reference sequence). The V gene end was trimmed by 6 bases and the J gene end by 1 base; junction bases not matched to a gene: 10. This CDR3 has 16 amino acids. The CDR3 coding sequence is TGTGCCAGCAGCTTAGGACAGGGCCAAAAGAACACTGAAGCTTTCTTT. This sequence encodes CASSLGQGQKNTEAFF.

The rearrangement uses TRBV27 and TRBJ2-5; 7 positions match TRBD1. Germline lookup yields CDR1 MNHEY and CDR2 SMNVEV (reference sequence). The CDR3 runs to 15 residues. J lost 5 bases, V lost 6 bases, and 12 bases had no gene match. CDR3 loop: CASREGQAKQETQYF. CDR3 in DNA: TGTGCCAGCAGGGAAGGACAGGCTAAACAGGAGACCCAGTACTTC.